The entry that follows covers one T cell receptor beta chain sequence. Its antigen is unidentified. Extracted RNA was reverse transcribed, and the resulting cDNA served as sequencing template. Sequencing was performed with immunoSEQ multiplex PCR; in TCRdb, only in-frame clones are kept and a portion is missing. The sample comprises 270,000 or so clones, more than 45% of which are singletons, and around 1.8% rests with the top ten. This entry is derived from a study of CD8+ T cells in alopecia areata. Broader study findings: Elevated clonality characterized lesional scalp relative to normal scalp, particularly in alopecia totalis/universalis. Numerous clones, expanded in lesions, remained in scalp and blood during tofacitinib. Having one nonresponder leaves uncertain how baseline CD8+ expansion relates to response.

Treatment in this sample: oral pan-JAK inhibitor, 5-10 mg twice daily. PBMCs yielded sorted CD4+ and CD8+ T cells. CDR1 MNHNY and CDR2 SVGAGI come from the germline V gene (reference sequence). This CDR3 is 14 amino acids long. Trimming removed 5 bases from V and 4 bases from J; junction bases left unmatched: 5. The rearrangement joins TRBV6-6 to TRBJ1-2, with TRBD1 matching 9 bases. The sequencing used CD4+ T cells sorted from blood, collected at week 24, from a patient treated with tofacitinib. The source of this sequence is a human donor with alopecia areata. The CDR3 coding sequence is TGTGCCAGCAGTGACAGGGGGTTAGGCTATGGCTACACCTTC. This codes for CASSDRGLGYGYTF.